The clone carrying this TCR beta chain has just a few counts. A second 7 to 11 cycle PCR used barcoded and J-beta primers. The authors tagged each cDNA molecule using a template-switch adaptor with 12 random nucleotides. TCRdb reprocessed the 5' RACE reads with MiXCR, giving one entry per CDR3 protein. The table shows about 730,000 distinct CDR3 sequences, with approximately 39% occurring only once. This sample is part of a study of blood T cells in healthy people across ages. The ends were cut back, 5 bases at V and 6 bases at J, with 20 bases in the middle. The germline V gene has CDR1 SQVTM and CDR2 ANQGSEA. This CDR3 spans 14 amino acids.

The source material was blood. The chain links TRBV29-1 to TRBJ2-7; no definite D call. This clonotype originated in a woman aged 55-69 years in good health. The CDR3 is CSVTSRSPAGEQYF. CDR3 DNA sequence: TGCAGCGTTACGTCGAGATCCCCGGCCGGCGAGCAGTACTTC.